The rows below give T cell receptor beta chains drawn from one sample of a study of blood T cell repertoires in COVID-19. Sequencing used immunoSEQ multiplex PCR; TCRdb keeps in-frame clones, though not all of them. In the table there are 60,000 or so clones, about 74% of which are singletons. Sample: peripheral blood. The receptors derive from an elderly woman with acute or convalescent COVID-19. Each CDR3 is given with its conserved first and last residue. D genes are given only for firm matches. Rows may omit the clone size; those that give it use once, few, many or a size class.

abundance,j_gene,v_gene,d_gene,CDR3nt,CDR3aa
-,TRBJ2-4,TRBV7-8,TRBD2,TGTGCCAGCAGCACCCTAGCGGGAGGCGGAGGCAAAAACATTCAGTACTTC,CASSTLAGGGGKNIQYF
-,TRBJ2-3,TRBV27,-,TGTGCCAGCAGTTTTAGAGAGTCCCAGGGGCGGGGGACAGATACGCAGTATTTT,CASSFRESQGRGTDTQYF
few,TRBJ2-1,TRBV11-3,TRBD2,TGTGCCAGCAGCTTAGGGCTCGGGGAGGGTTCCTACAATGAGCAGTTCTTC,CASSLGLGEGSYNEQFF
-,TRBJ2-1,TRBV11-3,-,TGTGCCAGCAGCTTAGGACTAGTACGGGAGCAGTTCTTC,CASSLGLVREQFF
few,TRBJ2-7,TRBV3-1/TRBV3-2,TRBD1,TGTGCCAGCAGCCTCCCCCCGGGACAGGTGTACGAGCAGTACTTC,CASSLPPGQVYEQYF
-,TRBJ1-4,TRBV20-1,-,TGCAGTGCTAGAGAGAACGCAGAACTGTTTTTT,CSARENAELFF
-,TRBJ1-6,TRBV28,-,TGTGCCAGCAGTTTCACCGCCTCTAGGCCCCTCCACTTT,CASSFTASRPLHF
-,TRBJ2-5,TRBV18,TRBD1,TGTGCCAGCTCACCATACAGGGGAGAGACCCAGTACTTC,CASSPYRGETQYF
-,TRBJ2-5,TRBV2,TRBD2,TGTGCCAGCATTAGCGGGACTCTCCAAGAAGCGACCCAGTACTTC,CASISGTLQEATQYF
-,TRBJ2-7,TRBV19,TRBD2,TGTGCCAGTAGTAAGGGACTAGCGCCCTCCTACGAGCAGTACTTC,CASSKGLAPSYEQYF
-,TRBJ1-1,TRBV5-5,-,TGTGCCAGCAGCTTGGCCCAGCAGGGCTCACTTCCAGCTTTCTTT,CASSLAQQGSLPAFF
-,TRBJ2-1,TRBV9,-,TGTGCCAGCAGCCCTCTGGATGTCCCGGGTGAGCAGTTCTTC,CASSPLDVPGEQFF
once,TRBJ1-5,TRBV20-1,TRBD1,TGCAGTGCTAGTCCGGGACAGGGGCCTCAGCCCCAGCATTTT,CSASPGQGPQPQHF
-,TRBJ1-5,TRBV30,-,TGTGCCTGGAGTGTAGTGGGGGCTGGGAGCAATCAGCCCCAGCATTTT,CAWSVVGAGSNQPQHF
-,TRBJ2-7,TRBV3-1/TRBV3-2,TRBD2,TGTGCCAGCAGCCAAGGACTAGCGGGGATCTACGAGCAGTACTTC,CASSQGLAGIYEQYF
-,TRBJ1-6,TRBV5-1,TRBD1,TGCGCCAGCAGCCCGGGTTTGGGACAGGGGAATTCACCCCTCCACTTT,CASSPGLGQGNSPLHF
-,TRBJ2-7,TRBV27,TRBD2,TGTGCCAGCAGTTTTGCTAGCGGGAGAGAGCAGTACTTC,CASSFASGREQYF
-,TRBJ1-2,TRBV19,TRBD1,TGTGCCAGTAGTTCAGGGACAGGGTGGCGAGGCTATGGCTACACCTTC,CASSSGTGWRGYGYTF
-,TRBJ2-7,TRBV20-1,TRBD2,TGCAGTGCTAGTTCAGCGGGAGGAGGGGGATCCTACGAGCAGTACTTC,CSASSAGGGGSYEQYF
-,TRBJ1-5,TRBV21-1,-,TGTGCCAGCAGCGCCGGGACAGGACTTAGCAATCAGCCCCAGCATTTT,CASSAGTGLSNQPQHF
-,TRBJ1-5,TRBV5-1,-,TGCGCCAGCAGCTTGAACCCGCGAGGGGGGGAACAGCCCCAGCATTTT,CASSLNPRGGEQPQHF
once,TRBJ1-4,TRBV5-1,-,TGCGCCAGCAGCCTGGGGGGCAGCAAAGATGAAAAACTGTTTTTT,CASSLGGSKDEKLFF
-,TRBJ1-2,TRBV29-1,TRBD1,TGCAGCGTTCGTGGACAGGGCAACTATGGCTACACCTTC,CSVRGQGNYGYTF
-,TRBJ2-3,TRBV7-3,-,TGTGCCAGCAGCTTAAGTCCCGGGAGAGATACGCAGTATTTT,CASSLSPGRDTQYF
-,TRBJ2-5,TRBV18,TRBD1,TGTGCCAGCTCACCACGACAGGGGGCTGAGACCCAGTACTTC,CASSPRQGAETQYF
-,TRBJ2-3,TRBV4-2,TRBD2,TGTGCCAGCAGCCGGACTAGCGGGAGGATCACAGATACGCAGTATTTT,CASSRTSGRITDTQYF
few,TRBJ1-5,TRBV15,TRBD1,TGTGCCACCAGCTACCCGGCCCCGGGACAGGGGACATTCGGCAATCAGCCCCAGCATTTT,CATSYPAPGQGTFGNQPQHF
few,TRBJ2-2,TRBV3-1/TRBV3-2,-,TGTGCCAGCAGCCAAATTTCAGGGACCGGGGAGCTGTTTTTT,CASSQISGTGELFF
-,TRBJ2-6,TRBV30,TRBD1,TGTGCCTGGAGCATGCGGACAGGGAGTAGGGCGGCCGGGGCCAACGTCCTGACTTTC,CAWSMRTGSRAAGANVLTF
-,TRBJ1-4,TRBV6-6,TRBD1,TGTGCCAGCAGTTACTCGCTTAAGGGGGCCGAAAAACTGTTTTTT,CASSYSLKGAEKLFF
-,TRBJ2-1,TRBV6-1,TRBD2,TGTGCCAGCAGTGCAACCACGGGACTAGCGGGGTACAATGAGCAGTTCTTC,CASSATTGLAGYNEQFF
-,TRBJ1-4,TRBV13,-,TGTGCCAGCAGCGGACAGTCTCTGACTAATGAAAAACTGTTTTTT,CASSGQSLTNEKLFF
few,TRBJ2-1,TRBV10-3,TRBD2,TGTGCCATCAGTCTTACTAGCGGGAGGGTCTATGAGCAGTTCTTC,CAISLTSGRVYEQFF
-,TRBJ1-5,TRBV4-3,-,TGCGCCAGCAGCCAAGATCAGGGCCTTAATCAGCCCCAGCATTTT,CASSQDQGLNQPQHF
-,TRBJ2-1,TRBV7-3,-,TGTGCCAGCAGCTTATTCAGGGGCCCCTTCAATGAGCAGTTCTTC,CASSLFRGPFNEQFF
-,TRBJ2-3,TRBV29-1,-,TGCAGCGTTGTCGGCAGGGATAGCACAGATACGCAGTATTTT,CSVVGRDSTDTQYF
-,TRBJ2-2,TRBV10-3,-,TGTGCCATCACCACAGGGAACGCGAACACCGGGGAGCTGTTTTTT,CAITTGNANTGELFF
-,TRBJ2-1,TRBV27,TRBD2,TGTGCCAGCAGTTTCACGGGACTAACATACAATGAGCAGTTCTTC,CASSFTGLTYNEQFF
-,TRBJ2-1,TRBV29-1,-,TGCAGCGTCCCCACTACCAGCTCCTACAATGAGCAGTTCTTC,CSVPTTSSYNEQFF
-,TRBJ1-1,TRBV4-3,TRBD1,TGCGCCAGCAGCCAAGCGGGACAGGGGGTCACTGAAGCTTTCTTT,CASSQAGQGVTEAFF
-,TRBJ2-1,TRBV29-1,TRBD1,TGCAGCGTTCAAATTACAGGGGCCCGGAGGGAGCAGTTCTTC,CSVQITGARREQFF
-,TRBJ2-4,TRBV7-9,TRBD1,TGTGCCAGCAGTCGGGACAGGGGGCTGACCAAAAACATTCAGTACTTC,CASSRDRGLTKNIQYF
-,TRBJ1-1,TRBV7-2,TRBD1,TGTGCCAGCAGCACACCGGGACAGGGTATAACTTTCTTT,CASSTPGQGITFF
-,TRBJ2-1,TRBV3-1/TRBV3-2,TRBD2,TGTGCCAGCAGGAGGAGTAGCGGGTCACACAATGAGCAGTTCTTC,CASRRSSGSHNEQFF
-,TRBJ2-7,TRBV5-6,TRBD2,TGTGCCAGCAGGCAGGCCGGGACTAGCGGGAGGCCGTCCTACGAGCAGTACTTC,CASRQAGTSGRPSYEQYF
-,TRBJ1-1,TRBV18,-,TGTGCCAGCTCACGCGATAGGGGGATGGTTAAGTACACTGAAGCTTTCTTT,CASSRDRGMVKYTEAFF
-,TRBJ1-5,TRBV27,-,TGTGCCAGCAGTTTAGAGGGCCGGGGCAATCAGCCCCAGCATTTT,CASSLEGRGNQPQHF
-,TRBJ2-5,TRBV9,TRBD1,TGTGCCAGCAGCGTAGGTCCCCTGACAGGGGGAGGGGAGACCCAGTACTTC,CASSVGPLTGGGETQYF
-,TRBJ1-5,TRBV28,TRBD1,TGTGCCAGCAGTGTTGGACAGGGGGCAAAACAGCCCCAGCATTTT,CASSVGQGAKQPQHF
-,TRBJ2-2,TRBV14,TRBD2,TGTGCCAGCAGTCCATTAGCGGGATCGGGCACCGGGGAGCTGTTTTTT,CASSPLAGSGTGELFF
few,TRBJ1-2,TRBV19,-,TGTGCCAGTACCCCAACAAGGGGAAACTATGGCTACACCTTC,CASTPTRGNYGYTF
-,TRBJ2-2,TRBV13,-,TGTGCCAGCAGCTTAGGCACCCTAACTAGGGCCGGGGAGCTGTTTTTT,CASSLGTLTRAGELFF
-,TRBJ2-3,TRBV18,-,TGTGCCAGCTCACTCTCCAGACAGGCAGATACGCAGTATTTT,CASSLSRQADTQYF